The 7 T cell receptor beta chains below come from one sample, sequenced in a study of regulatory T cells in long-lasting Graves disease. Time point here: persistent/refractory GD, antithyroid drugs over 5 years with positive TRAb. After RNA was extracted from PBMCs, the TCR library was made from it. Relying on iRepertoire HTBI primers and Arm-PCR of CDR3 regions, the team built TCR beta libraries. TCRdb re-called the multiplex PCR reads through MiXCR, storing one row per CDR3 protein. The sample shows under 500,000 distinct CDR3 sequences, more than 20% of them seen only once. The sequences come from peripheral blood mononuclear cells (PBMCs), collected when the disease was refractory, from a patient treated with antithyroid drugs. These receptor sequences come from a female donor with Graves disease.

The chain has TRBV19 and TRBJ2-7; 10 bases are shared with TRBD2. V gave up 0 bases and J gave up 7 bases; unmatched junction bases: 6. The CDR3 runs 15 residues. The V gene's germline CDR1 is LNHDA and CDR2 SQIVND (reference sequence). The CDR3 DNA reads TGTGCCAGTAGTATAGAAAGCGGGAGGGCCGGTGAGCAGTACTTC. This sequence encodes CASSIESGRAGEQYF.

This clonotype was counted at least ten times. This sequence joins TRBV5-4 and TRBJ2-7, with 10 nucleotides matching TRBD2. The CDR3 length is 18 residues. Trimming took 4 bases from V and 0 from J; bases not matched to a gene: 13. Germline V gives CDR1 SGHNT, CDR2 YYREEE (reference sequence). The CDR3 DNA is TGTGCCAGCAGCCTAGATCCTAGCGGGGGCCCCCGCTCCTACGAGCAGTACTTC. This gives the protein CASSLDPSGGPRSYEQYF.

This clonotype was observed a few times. The chain combines TRBV7-9 with TRBJ1-2, with TRBD1 as a possible D gene (5 bases). Germline V lookup: CDR1 SEHNR, CDR2 FQNEAQ (reference sequence). This CDR3 has 16 amino acids. Trimming left V 2 bases short and J 8 bases short, with 21 bases between. CDR3 region: CASSLSRDAGTRGYTF. The CDR3 DNA is TGTGCCAGCAGCTTATCACGGGACGCGGGGACGAGGGGCTACACCTTC.

This clonotype has more than one count but fewer than ten. The J gene is TRBJ2-5, the V gene TRBV29-1; D gene ambiguous. Germline-derived CDR1 and CDR2 are SQVTM and ANQGSEA. The length of the CDR3 is 13 residues. V was shortened by 6 bases and J by 2 bases, with 13 bases between the two germline ends. The CDR3 DNA reads as TGCAGCGTGAGCCCGTCCCTACAAGAGACCCAGTACTTC. Translating gives CSVSPSLQETQYF.

This clonotype was detected ten times or more. V is TRBV27 and J is TRBJ2-2; possible D gene TRBD2, 6 bases. This CDR3 region has 14 residues. Trimming cost V 5 bases and J 4 bases, with 11 bases left between them. Germline V lookup: CDR1 MNHEY, CDR2 SMNVEV (reference sequence). In nucleotides, the CDR3 is TGTGCCAGCAGTCTGGGACTTTCCACCGGGGAGCTGTTTTTT. Its translation: CASSLGLSTGELFF.

The rearrangement joins TRBV5-6 to TRBJ2-7; TRBD1 matches at 8 bases. The trim removed 4 bases at V and 5 bases at J, leaving 5 bases unmatched. Germline CDR1 and CDR2: SGHDT and YYEEEE. The CDR3 consists of 13 residues. The CDR3 region has the DNA TGTGCCAGCAGCGGCCGGACAGGGCACGAGCAGTACTTC. Protein: CASSGRTGHEQYF.

This clonotype was observed at least ten times. The rearrangement links TRBV6-1 to TRBJ1-1; TRBD1 agrees at 8 bases. This CDR3 has 14 amino acids. V shed 6 bases, J shed 4 bases, and the junction held 7 bases outside the gene matches. CDR1 is MNHNS and CDR2 is SASEGT in the germline V gene. The CDR3 nucleotides read TGTGCCAGCAGCCGTGGACAGGGTGGCACTGAAGCTTTCTTT. Amino acid sequence: CASSRGQGGTEAFF.